A selection of T cell receptor beta chains follows, all from one sample in a study of tumor-infiltrating lymphocytes in localized non-small cell lung cancer. Profiled with immunoSEQ multiplex PCR; TCRdb holds only in-frame clones, not every one. The sample shows around 12,000 clones, about 78% of them seen only once. What was sequenced was uninvolved lung tissue not adjacent to the tumor. The receptor set was obtained from a human donor with non-small cell lung cancer. Both conserved end residues are part of each CDR3. Fields, in order: clone size, D gene, V gene, J gene, CDR3 DNA, CDR3 protein. The D gene is left open where the match is weak. Rows give clone size only sometimes, using once, few, many, or a class for an expanded clone.

once	NA	TRBV7-8	TRBJ1-5	TGTGCCAGCAGCAGAAGTCGAGTTCGCAATCAGCCCCAGCATTTT	CASSRSRVRNQPQHF
NA	NA	TRBV30	TRBJ1-2	TGTGCCTGGTGGCGGGGGAACTATGGCTACACCTTC	CAWWRGNYGYTF
once	NA	TRBV7-2	TRBJ2-7	TGTGCCAGCAGCTTAGCCGGGTCCGAGCAGTACTTC	CASSLAGSEQYF
NA	TRBD1	TRBV18	TRBJ1-5	TGTGCCAGCTCATTCGGGACAGGGGTCGGTCAGCCCCAGCATTTT	CASSFGTGVGQPQHF
NA	NA	TRBV7-9	TRBJ1-2	TGCGCCAGCAGCCAAGATCCTAACTCACAGCGTGGCTACACCTTC	CASSQDPNSQRGYTF
NA	NA	TRBV4-1	TRBJ1-5	TGCGCCAGCAGCCTTTCACAGGGAAATCAGCCCCAGCATTTT	CASSLSQGNQPQHF
once	NA	TRBV28	TRBJ1-5	TGTGCCAGCAGTTTGGGGGACATCAATCAGCCCCAGCATTTT	CASSLGDINQPQHF
NA	TRBD2	TRBV6-5	TRBJ2-4	TGTGCCAGCAGTTACGGGACTAGCGGGAATTACATTCAGTACTTC	CASSYGTSGNYIQYF
NA	NA	TRBV5-1	TRBJ2-2	TGCGCCAGCAGCTTCGTAGCGGCCTCTGGGGAGCTGTTTTTT	CASSFVAASGELFF
NA	NA	TRBV7-2	TRBJ1-1	TGTGCCAGCAGCTTACTTACGAACACTGAAGCTTTCTTT	CASSLLTNTEAFF
NA	NA	TRBV6-5	TRBJ2-5	TGTGCCAGCAGTTTGGGGTACCAAGAGACCCAGTACTTC	CASSLGYQETQYF
NA	TRBD1	TRBV2	TRBJ1-1	TGTGCCAGCAGTTCCTGGACAGGAGAGACGAACACTGAAGCTTTCTTT	CASSSWTGETNTEAFF
NA	NA	TRBV5-1	TRBJ2-3	TGCGCCAGCAGCTTGAGGCTCGATACTAGCACAGATACGCAGTATTTT	CASSLRLDTSTDTQYF
NA	NA	TRBV6-6	TRBJ2-2	TGTGCCAGCAGTTACCTGGGGCTCGGGGAGCTGTTTTTT	CASSYLGLGELFF
NA	NA	TRBV5-1	TRBJ1-1	TGCGCCAGCAGCCGCAAATCGGAGAACACTGAAGCTTTCTTT	CASSRKSENTEAFF
NA	NA	TRBV28	TRBJ1-2	TGTGCCAGCAGTTTAGGGGGGGGCTACACCTTC	CASSLGGGYTF
NA	NA	TRBV5-1	TRBJ2-7	TGCGCCAGCAGCTTGGAGGCCACCTTACCCTACGAGCAGTACTTC	CASSLEATLPYEQYF
NA	NA	TRBV5-1	TRBJ1-5	TGCGCCAGCAGCTCCTCAGGGGAGGGACAGCCCCAGCATTTT	CASSSSGEGQPQHF
NA	NA	TRBV10-3	TRBJ2-7	TGTGCCATCAGTGAGTCCCTAGGGGGCTACGAGCAGTACTTC	CAISESLGGYEQYF
NA	NA	TRBV27	TRBJ1-3	TGTGCCAGCAGTCCCCGAGGGGGTTTCGGAGGACTCGCCGGAAACACCATATATTTT	CASSPRGGFGGLAGNTIYF
once	NA	TRBV7-9	TRBJ1-2	TGTGCCAGCAGCTTAGAACATGGGCATGGCTACACCTTC	CASSLEHGHGYTF
NA	TRBD1	TRBV29-1	TRBJ2-5	TGCAGCGCTGACCCCGGGACAGGGGGAGAGACCCAGTACTTC	CSADPGTGGETQYF
NA	NA	TRBV7-2	TRBJ2-7	TGTGCCAGCAGTCGGGACAAGACCTACGAGCAGTACTTC	CASSRDKTYEQYF
NA	NA	TRBV6-5	TRBJ1-1	TGTGCCAGCAGTTACTCGAGCAGCTCGAACACTGAAGCTTTCTTT	CASSYSSSSNTEAFF
NA	NA	TRBV9	TRBJ1-1	TGTGCCAGCAGCCTAGGGATTGGTGGGGTGAACACTGAAGCTTTCTTT	CASSLGIGGVNTEAFF
NA	NA	TRBV4-1	TRBJ2-3	TGCGCCAGCAGCGCACAGAGGGCCGATACGCAGTATTTT	CASSAQRADTQYF
NA	NA	TRBV5-5	TRBJ1-4	TGTGCCAGCAGCTTGGGGGAAAAACTGTTTTTT	CASSLGEKLFF
NA	NA	TRBV5-4	TRBJ2-5	TGTGCCAGCAGTCCCTCGAAGTCGGGACCTCAAGAGACCCAGTACTTC	CASSPSKSGPQETQYF
NA	TRBD2	TRBV4-1	TRBJ2-3	TGCGCCTCCGGGGGGGGCACAGATACGCAGTATTTT	CASGGGTDTQYF
NA	NA	TRBV15	TRBJ2-7	TGTGCCACCAGCAGAGAGGCAGCCTACGAGCAGTACTTC	CATSREAAYEQYF
NA	TRBD1	TRBV5-1	TRBJ2-3	TGCGCCAGCAGCTTAGGGACAGGGGACACAGATACGCAGTATTTT	CASSLGTGDTDTQYF
NA	NA	TRBV6-5	TRBJ2-7	TGTGCCAGCAGTTACCATCCTGGCCATTCCTACGAGCAGTACTTC	CASSYHPGHSYEQYF
NA	NA	TRBV19	TRBJ1-5	TGTGCCAGTGGGGGGGAGTACAATCAGCCCCAGCATTTT	CASGGEYNQPQHF